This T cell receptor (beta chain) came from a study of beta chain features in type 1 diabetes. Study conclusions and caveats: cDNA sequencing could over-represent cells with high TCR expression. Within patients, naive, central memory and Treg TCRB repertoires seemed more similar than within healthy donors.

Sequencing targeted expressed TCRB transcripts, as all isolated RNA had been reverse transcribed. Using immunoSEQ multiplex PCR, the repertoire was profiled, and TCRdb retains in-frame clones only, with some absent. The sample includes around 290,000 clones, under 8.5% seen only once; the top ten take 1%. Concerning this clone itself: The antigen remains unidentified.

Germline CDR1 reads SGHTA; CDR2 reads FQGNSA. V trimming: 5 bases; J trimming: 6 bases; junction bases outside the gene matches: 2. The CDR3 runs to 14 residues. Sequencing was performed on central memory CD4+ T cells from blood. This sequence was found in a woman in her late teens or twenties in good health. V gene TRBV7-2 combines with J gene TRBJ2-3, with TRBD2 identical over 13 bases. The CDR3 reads CASSRTSGSDTQYF. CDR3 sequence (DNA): TGTGCCAGCAGCCGGACTAGCGGGAGTGATACGCAGTATTTT. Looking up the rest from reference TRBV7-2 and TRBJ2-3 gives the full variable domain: GAGVSQSPSNKVTEKGKDVELRCDPISGHTALYWYRQSLGQGLEFLIYFQGNSAPDKSGLPSDRFSAERTGGSVSTLTIQRTQQEDSAVYLCASSRTSGSDTQYFGPGTRLTVL.